Shown below are 9 T cell receptor beta chains from a single sample sequenced in a study of T cell repertoires in cytomegalovirus infection. TCRdb reanalysed the reads using MiXCR and keeps one entry per CDR3 protein. This table has hundreds of thousands of distinct CDR3 sequences, about 30% appearing once. These receptors' antigens are unknown. The material sequenced was cultured CD8+ T cells from PBMCs, taken from culture after CMV antigen stimulation. The receptor set was obtained from a human donor in good health (CMV status not recorded). Some clones in this sample may be carry-over from other donors' samples.

This clonotype was seen a handful of times. The chain has TRBV7-3 and TRBJ2-1; 9 nucleotides match TRBD2. The J segment lost 8 bases and the V segment lost 5 bases, leaving 7 bases of the junction unmatched. This CDR3 contains 14 residues. Germline CDR1 and CDR2: SGHTA and FQGTGA. The CDR3 reads CASSEGGGVDEQFF. CDR3 bases: TGTGCCAGCAGCGAGGGCGGGGGGGTAGATGAGCAGTTCTTC.

CDR3 in DNA: TGTGCCAGCAGCCAAGCAGGGGGCTACTATGGCTACACCTTC. It encodes CASSQAGGYYGYTF. The rearrangement uses TRBV14 and TRBJ1-2; 8 bases line up with TRBD1. Germline values: CDR1 SGHDN, CDR2 FVKESK. With V trimmed by 1 base and J by 3 bases, 1 base remained unmatched. This CDR3 has 14 amino acids. The full variable domain, in which reference TRBV14 and TRBJ1-2 provide the parts outside the CDR3, is EAGVTQFPSHSVIEKGQTVTLRCDPISGHDNLYWYRRVMGKEIKFLLHFVKESKQDESGMPNNRFLAERTGGTYSTLKVQPAELEDSGVYFCASSQAGGYYGYTFGSGTRLTVV.

A note on this clonotype: One base away lies a much larger clone, so this may be a sequencing read error. V is TRBV5-6 and J is TRBJ2-2; 8 nucleotides agree with TRBD2. Germline V CDR1 and CDR2: SGHDT, YYEEEE. The CDR3 has 15 residues. CDR3 DNA sequence: TGTGCCAGCAAACCCCGGACTAGCCGTGTCGGGGAGCCGTTTTTT. It codes for CASKPRTSRVGEPFF.

The chain couples TRBV6-5 to TRBJ1-1; D is unclear. With 11 bases removed from V and 7 bases from J, the gap between germline ends came to 20 bases. The length of the CDR3 is 13 residues. Germline V gives CDR1 MNHEY, CDR2 SVGAGI. CDR3 sequence: CAGVDGVTGEAFF. The CDR3 DNA sequence: TGTGCCGGCGTCGATGGGGTGACTGGTGAAGCTTTCTTT.

A few counts support this clonotype. The chain joins TRBV20-1 to TRBJ2-1; the match to TRBD2 covers 9 bases. Germline loops: CDR1 DFQATT, CDR2 SNEGSKA (reference sequence). V lost 7 bases, J lost 6 bases, and 7 bases stayed unmatched. The CDR3 extends over 13 amino acids. CDR3 residues: CSVAGGPSNEQFF. The CDR3 coding sequence is TGCAGTGTCGCGGGGGGGCCAAGCAATGAGCAGTTCTTC.

In its sample, this clonotype was seen a few times. The chain uses TRBV27 and TRBJ1-1, with no clear D. Per the germline V gene, CDR1 is MNHEY and CDR2 is SMNVEV (reference sequence). The CDR3 loop spans 13 amino acids. Trimming took 7 bases from V and 0 from J, leaving 9 bases between them. The CDR3 nucleotides read TGTGCCAGCACCCTCGGGATGAACACTGAAGCTTTCTTT. Translating gives CASTLGMNTEAFF.

For this clonotype: One base away lies a much larger clone, so this may be a sequencing read error. The chain carries TRBV6-6 and TRBJ1-2; D possibly corresponds to TRBD1 (5 bases). V was trimmed by 10 bases and J by 4 bases, leaving 10 bases between them. The CDR3 consists of 11 residues. Germline values: CDR1 MNHNY, CDR2 SVGAGI (reference sequence). The CDR3 region has the DNA TGTGCCATCTGGGGCGGCTATGGCTACACCTTC. As protein: CAIWGGYGYTF.

This clonotype was detected only a few times. V usage is TRBV27 and J usage is TRBJ2-2; a possible D gene is TRBD1 (6 bases). Germline assignment: CDR1 MNHEY and CDR2 SMNVEV (reference sequence). Trimming took off 4 bases at V and 4 bases at J, with 10 bases between the two ends. The CDR3 runs 14 residues. CDR3 bases: TGTGCCAGCAGTTACAGGGCGGCCACCGGGGAGCTGTTTTTT. Residues: CASSYRAATGELFF.

This clonotype has only a few counts. The chain couples TRBV15 to TRBJ1-5, with D possibly TRBD1 on 6 matching bases. V lost 2 bases, J lost 6 bases, and 14 bases lay in between. The length of the CDR3 is 15 residues. Germline V lookup: CDR1 LNHNV, CDR2 YYDKDF (reference sequence). This CDR3 is CATSRSQGPGQPQHF. CDR3 in DNA: TGTGCCACCAGCAGATCTCAGGGGCCGGGTCAGCCCCAGCATTTT.